This TCR beta chain was documented in a study of cytotoxic CD8 clonotypes in ibrutinib-treated CLL. Study-level information: Recorded responses included 24 partial and 2 complete; following median about 68 months, approximately 14 stayed remitted and 12 progressed. Average yields of about 260,000 productive templates and approximately 100,000 productive rearrangements characterized the samples.

For this clone: The antigen remains unidentified.

Regarding the study as a whole: Sustained-remission and progressing patients were not sampled at matched times.

Using immunoSEQ multiplex PCR, the repertoire was profiled, and TCRdb retains in-frame clones only, with some absent. The sample has 270,000 or so clones, approximately 76% seen once. The CDR3 sequence is 14 residues long. CDR1 and CDR2 from the germline V gene are MNHEY and SMNVEV (reference sequence). Trimming shortened V by 4 bases and J by 5 bases, and 14 bases separated the two germline ends. The clonotype originates from a human donor with chronic lymphocytic leukemia. Source: PBMCs, taken at disease progression, from a patient treated with ibrutinib. The rearrangement links TRBV27 to TRBJ1-1; D might be TRBD1 (5 bases). For the CDR3, the DNA is TGTGCCAGCAGTTCGGACACCCGGCGGACTGAAGCTTTCTTT. Encoded protein: CASSSDTRRTEAFF.